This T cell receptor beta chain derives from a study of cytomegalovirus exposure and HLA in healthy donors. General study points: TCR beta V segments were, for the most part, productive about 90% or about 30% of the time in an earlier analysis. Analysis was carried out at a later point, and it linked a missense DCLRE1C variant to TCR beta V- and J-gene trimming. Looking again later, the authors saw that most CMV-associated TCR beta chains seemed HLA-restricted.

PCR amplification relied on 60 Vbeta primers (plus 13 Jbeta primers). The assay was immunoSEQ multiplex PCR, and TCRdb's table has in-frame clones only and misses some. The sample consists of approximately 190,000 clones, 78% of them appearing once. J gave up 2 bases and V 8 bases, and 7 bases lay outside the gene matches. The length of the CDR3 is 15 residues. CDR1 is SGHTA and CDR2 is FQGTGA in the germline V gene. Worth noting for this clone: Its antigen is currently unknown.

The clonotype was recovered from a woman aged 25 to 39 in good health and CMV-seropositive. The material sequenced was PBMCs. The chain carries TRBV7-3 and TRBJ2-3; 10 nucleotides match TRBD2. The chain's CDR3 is CASSYSGGFTDTQYF. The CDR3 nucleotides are TGTGCCAGCTCCTATAGCGGGGGGTTCACAGATACGCAGTATTTT.